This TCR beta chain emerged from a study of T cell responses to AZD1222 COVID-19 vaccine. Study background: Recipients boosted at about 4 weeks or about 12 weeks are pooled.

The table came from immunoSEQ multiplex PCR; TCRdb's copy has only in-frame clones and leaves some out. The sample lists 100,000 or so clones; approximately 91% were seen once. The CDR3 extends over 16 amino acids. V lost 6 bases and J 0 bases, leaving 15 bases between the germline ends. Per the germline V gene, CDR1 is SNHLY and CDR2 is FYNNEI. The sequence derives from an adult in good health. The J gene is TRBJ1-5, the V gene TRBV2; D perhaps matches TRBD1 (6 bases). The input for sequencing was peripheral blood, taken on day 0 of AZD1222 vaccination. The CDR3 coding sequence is TGTGCCAGCAGGAAATCCCGGACAGATAGCAATCAGCCCCAGCATTTT. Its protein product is CASRKSRTDSNQPQHF.